This TCR beta chain was profiled in a study of T cells in localized non-small cell lung cancer. TCRdb's copy holds only in-frame clones and misses some; the assay was immunoSEQ multiplex PCR. The sample lists tens of thousands of clones; roughly 75% were seen once. This clone has just a few counts. Antigen unknown. The CDR3 is 13 residues long. The ends lost 4 bases at V and 2 bases at J; junction bases unmatched: 3. The germline V gene has CDR1 SGHNT and CDR2 YYREEE (reference sequence). Notes on the study in general: Sequencing involved a lone tumor region, leaving heterogeneity possible. For the top 100 tumor clones, a median around 55 also appeared in adjacent lung. The study found T cell clonality highest in uninvolved adjacent lung, above tumor.

The TCR originated in a woman aged 35-75 years with stage II lung adenocarcinoma. The chain uses TRBV5-4 and TRBJ2-7; 7 bases fit TRBD1. Source: PBMCs, taken before any cancer treatment. The CDR3 loop is CASSIQGTYEQYF. As DNA, the CDR3 is TGTGCCAGCAGCATACAGGGGACCTACGAGCAGTACTTC.